Following are 3 T cell receptor beta chains from one sample sequenced in a study of T cells after posttransplantation cyclophosphamide. Only in-frame clones appear in the TCRdb table, and some are missing; sequencing was by immunoSEQ multiplex PCR. Here the sample spans about 21,000 clones, 85% to 90% being singletons. Methotrexate plus calcineurin inhibitor accompanied controls' myeloablative marrow transplants; sampling was 1 year later. The source was PBMCs, collected approximately 370 days after allogeneic stem cell transplant with calcineurin inhibitor and methotrexate. These receptors were collected from a female patient between 25 and 45 years old who received an allogeneic stem cell transplant from an unrelated donor, was CMV-positive, and had acute and chronic GVHD. The graft donor may have given rise to some T cells.

The chain carries TRBV9 and TRBJ1-2, with D possibly TRBD1 on 5 matching bases. V lost 7 bases and J lost 1, with 5 bases in between. Per germline, CDR1 SGDLS and CDR2 YYNGEE. The CDR3 length is 11 residues. CDR3 residues: CASDSNYGYTF. The DNA of the CDR3 is TGTGCCAGCGACAGTAACTATGGCTACACCTTC.

CDR3 sequence: CASSYPTGSAGELFF. CDR3 in DNA: TGTGCCAGCAGTTACCCGACAGGGAGCGCCGGGGAGCTGTTTTTT. This chain connects TRBV6-5 to TRBJ2-2; TRBD1 matches 7 bases. Per germline, CDR1 MNHEY and CDR2 SVGAGI. With 2 bases clipped from V and 6 bases from J, the junction kept 6 bases outside the gene matches. There are 15 residues in the CDR3.

The chain joins TRBV6-5 to TRBJ2-2, with D tentatively TRBD1 (6 bases). CDR1 is MNHEY, CDR2 SVGAGI, per germline. V gave up 5 bases and J gave up 2 bases, with 9 bases separating them. This CDR3 is 14 amino acids long. CDR3: CASSKTGNTGELFF. The CDR3 coding sequence is TGTGCCAGCAGTAAGACAGGAAACACCGGGGAGCTGTTTTTT.